A single sample gave rise to the 21 T cell receptor beta chains below, sequenced in a study of blood T cell repertoires in COVID-19. Repertoires were generated with immunoSEQ multiplex PCR, while TCRdb's copy carries only in-frame clones and drops some. Here the sample spans about 75,000 clones, more than 65% being singletons. The sequencing input was peripheral blood. The origin of the receptors is a woman of 80 years or more with active or convalescent COVID-19.

The table lists this clone with a few counts. The V call is TRBV6-6, the J call TRBJ2-7; no clear D gene. The CDR3 extends over 13 amino acids. CDR1 is MNHNY, CDR2 SVGAGI, per germline (reference sequence). V was shortened by 2 bases and J by 2 bases, with 7 bases between the two germline ends. The chain's CDR3 is CASSYHRAYEQYF. CDR3 DNA: TGTGCCAGCAGTTACCACAGAGCCTACGAGCAGTACTTC.

The V and J genes are TRBV2 and TRBJ1-2, with D unresolved. The germline V gene encodes CDR1 SNHLY and CDR2 FYNNEI. Trimming shortened V by 6 bases and J by 7 bases, and 9 bases separated the two germline ends. This CDR3 is 11 amino acids long. The DNA for the CDR3 is TGTGCCAGCAGAGTGGAGGGTGGCTACACCTTC. Residues: CASRVEGGYTF.

This clone appeared once. V gene TRBV6-5 combines with J gene TRBJ1-5, with 10 positions matching TRBD1. The V segment lost 9 bases and the J segment 6 bases; nucleotides outside the gene matches: 11. Germline V CDR1 and CDR2: MNHEY, SVGAGI. CDR3 length equals 15 residues. CDR3 bases: TGTGCCAGTACCCCGCGGACAGGGGGAGGTCAGCCCCAGCATTTT. It yields the protein CASTPRTGGGQPQHF.

This sequence joins TRBV18 and TRBJ1-3; 12 bases map to TRBD1. The CDR3 totals 18 residues. Germline V lookup: CDR1 KGHSH, CDR2 LQKENI. With V trimmed by 2 bases and J by 3 bases, 8 bases remained unmatched. In DNA form, the CDR3 reads TGTGCCAGCTCACCATCCGGGACAGGGGGCGTCGGTGGAAACACCATATATTTT. This gives the protein CASSPSGTGGVGGNTIYF.

The rearrangement joins TRBV6-4 to TRBJ1-6; tentative D call: TRBD1 (5 bases). The germline V and J ends were trimmed by 6 bases and 7 bases, with 13 bases remaining between them. Germline CDR1 MRHNA, CDR2 SNTAGT. CDR3 size: 14 residues. In DNA form, the CDR3 reads TGTGCCAGCAGAAGGGACTATGGAAATTCACCCCTCCACTTT. Protein product: CASRRDYGNSPLHF.

This sequence joins TRBV7-3 and TRBJ2-3; 7 nucleotides align to TRBD2. This CDR3 comprises 14 residues. Trimming at V came to 5 bases and at J to 5 bases, leaving 7 bases not matched to a gene. CDR1 SGHTA and CDR2 FQGTGA come from the germline V gene. DNA of the CDR3: TGTGCCAGCAGCCCCGGGACTAACTTAGATACGCAGTATTTT. Its translation: CASSPGTNLDTQYF.

The chain combines TRBV19 with TRBJ1-2; D uncertain. Per germline, CDR1 LNHDA and CDR2 SQIVND (reference sequence). This CDR3 comprises 13 residues. Between the trimmed V and J ends, which lost 6 bases and 2 bases, there was a span of 10 bases. The CDR3 sequence is CASRGSLNYGYTF. In DNA form, the CDR3 reads TGTGCCAGTAGGGGCAGCCTAAACTATGGCTACACCTTC.

This clone has only a few counts. The CDR3 sequence is CASSWDIAGYTF. CDR3 nucleotides: TGCGCCAGCAGCTGGGACATTGCCGGCTACACCTTC. The J gene is TRBJ1-2, the V gene TRBV5-1; tentatively, D is TRBD1 (6 bases). Germline values: CDR1 SGHRS, CDR2 YFSETQ. The length of the CDR3 is 12 residues. Trimming removed 3 bases at V and 8 bases at J, with 11 bases between.

This chain uses TRBV10-3 with TRBJ2-3; tentatively, D is TRBD1 (5 bases). Germline-derived CDR1 and CDR2 are ENHRY and SYGVKD. Trimming took off 3 bases at V and 0 bases at J, with 16 bases between the two ends. The CDR3 is made up of 17 amino acids. CDR3 region: CAISEPDLRASTDTQYF. The CDR3 coding sequence is TGTGCCATCAGTGAACCCGATCTCAGGGCTAGCACAGATACGCAGTATTTT.

The V call is TRBV10-2, the J call TRBJ1-2; 8 bases are a match to TRBD1. Germline assignment: CDR1 WSHSY and CDR2 SAAADI. CDR3 length equals 13 residues. V shed 7 bases, J shed 4 bases, and the junction held 5 bases outside the gene matches. CDR3 coding DNA: TGCGCCAGCACCGGACAGGGCCCCTATGGCTACACCTTC. Translation: CASTGQGPYGYTF.

This chain links TRBV4-1 with TRBJ2-7; the match to TRBD2 covers 10 bases. Looked up from germline, CDR1 is MGHRA and CDR2 is YSYEKL. The CDR3 runs 17 residues. The junction had 10 bases not matched to a gene; V was cut back by 3 bases and J by 2 bases. CDR3 region: CASSQSPRTSGTYEQYF. CDR3 DNA sequence: TGCGCCAGCAGCCAGAGCCCTCGGACTAGCGGAACCTACGAGCAGTACTTC.

CDR3 residues: CASSGYGTGGTDTQYF. In DNA, the CDR3 is TGCGCCAGCAGTGGGTACGGGACAGGGGGCACAGATACGCAGTATTTT. This chain joins TRBV10-2 and TRBJ2-3; 10 positions agree with TRBD1. Unmatched junction bases numbered 5, after V lost 4 bases and J lost 1 base. This CDR3 contains 16 residues. Germline CDR1 is WSHSY and CDR2 is SAAADI.

The rearrangement joins TRBV7-3 to TRBJ2-3, with D uncertain. Trimming removed 4 bases from V and 1 base from J, with 9 bases in between. This CDR3 has 14 residues. Germline V lookup: CDR1 SGHTA, CDR2 FQGTGA. The CDR3 coding sequence is TGTGCCAGCAGCTCATACGCAGGCACAGATACGCAGTATTTT. Translating gives CASSSYAGTDTQYF.

This rearrangement joins TRBV27 to TRBJ1-6; TRBD1 agrees at 7 bases. Germline V CDR1 and CDR2: MNHEY, SMNVEV (reference sequence). The CDR3 has 17 residues. Germline trimming cut 3 bases from V and 0 bases from J; bases unmatched to any gene: 5. CDR3 residues: CASSFDRESSYNSPLHF. In nucleotides, the CDR3 is TGTGCCAGCAGTTTCGACAGGGAGAGCTCCTATAATTCACCCCTCCACTTT.

V is TRBV7-2 and J is TRBJ2-1, with 8 bases matching TRBD2. Trimming removed 1 base from V and 7 bases from J; junction bases left unmatched: 6. Germline loops: CDR1 SGHTA, CDR2 FQGNSA. This CDR3 is built from 15 residues. In DNA form, the CDR3 reads TGTGCCAGCAGCTTAGTGCCGGGGGGGCCTAATGAGCAGTTCTTC. Protein product: CASSLVPGGPNEQFF.

V gene TRBV30 combines with J gene TRBJ1-5, with a tentative D call TRBD1 (6 bases). Between the trimmed V and J ends, which lost 4 bases and 1 base, there was a span of 11 bases. Germline V gene sequence: CDR1 GTSNPN, CDR2 SVGIG (reference sequence). The CDR3 is made up of 14 amino acids. CDR3 in DNA: TGTGCCTGGAATCCGCAGGGGAGCAATCAGCCCCAGCATTTT. Protein: CAWNPQGSNQPQHF. Based on the CDR3 plus reference TRBV30 and TRBJ1-5, the full variable domain is SQTIHQWPATLVQPVGSPLSLECTVEGTSNPNLYWYRQAAGRGLQLLFYSVGIGQISSEVPQNLSASRPQDRQFILSSKKLLLSDSGFYLCAWNPQGSNQPQHFGDGTRLSIL.

The J gene is TRBJ1-2, the V gene TRBV28; no definite D call. V was shortened by 1 base and J by 7 bases, with 13 bases between the two germline ends. The germline V gene has CDR1 MDHEN and CDR2 SYDVKM. CDR3 length: 14 amino acids. CDR3 bases: TGTGCCAGCAGTTTATTAGGGCGGGTATCTGGCTACACCTTC. Its protein product is CASSLLGRVSGYTF.

CDR3 DNA: TGTGCCAGCAGAAATAATGGGGAGATCTATGGCTACACCTTC. Its translation: CASRNNGEIYGYTF. This chain joins TRBV6-6 and TRBJ1-2; D call uncertain. The length of the CDR3 is 14 residues. Trimming stripped 6 bases from V and 4 bases from J, with 15 bases between. The germline V gene has CDR1 MNHNY and CDR2 SVGAGI (reference sequence).

This chain uses TRBV5-4 with TRBJ2-1; 10 positions agree with TRBD2. This CDR3 is 15 amino acids long. V lost 4 bases to trimming and J lost 4 bases; unmatched junction nucleotides: 5. In germline, CDR1 is SGHNT, CDR2 YYREEE (reference sequence). CDR3 bases: TGTGCCAGCAGCCTCGGACTAGCGGCTTACAATGAGCAGTTCTTC. It specifies CASSLGLAAYNEQFF.

The rearrangement links TRBV5-1 to TRBJ2-1; 8 bases line up with TRBD1. Germline V lookup: CDR1 SGHRS, CDR2 YFSETQ. This CDR3 has 14 residues. Trimming took 4 bases from V and 2 from J; bases not matched to a gene: 2. The CDR3 spells CASSLGQAYNEQFF. The CDR3 region has the DNA TGCGCCAGCAGCCTGGGACAGGCCTACAATGAGCAGTTCTTC.

This clone was recorded a few times. V is TRBV5-4 and J is TRBJ1-3; 7 bases are shared with TRBD1. The CDR3 sequence is 14 residues long. CDR1 is SGHNT, CDR2 YYREEE, per germline (reference sequence). V lost 4 bases to trimming and J lost 0 bases; unmatched junction nucleotides: 1. The CDR3, as DNA: TGTGCCAGCAGCACAGGGGTCTCTGGAAACACCATATATTTT. This sequence encodes CASSTGVSGNTIYF.